Listed here are 22 T cell receptor beta chains from one sample, sequenced in a study of PD-1 blockade in classical Hodgkin lymphoma. The assay was immunoSEQ multiplex PCR, and TCRdb's table has in-frame clones only and misses some. The sample includes about 110,000 clones, roughly nine tenths of them seen just once. Patients all relapsed after autologous stem cell transplantation, and there was variation in brentuximab vedotin exposure. The sample was peripheral blood mononuclear cells (PBMCs), taken before the second cycle of nivolumab. All receptors derive from a human donor with classical Hodgkin lymphoma.

The chain is built from TRBV5-4 and TRBJ2-5, with D perhaps TRBD1 or TRBD2 (6 bases each). CDR1 and CDR2 from the germline V gene are SGHNT and YYREEE (reference sequence). The ends were cut back, 5 bases at V and 4 bases at J, with 15 bases in the middle. This CDR3 region has 14 residues. The chain's CDR3 is CASRTGGLGETQYF. CDR3 in DNA: TGTGCCAGCAGGACAGGAGGGCTGGGAGAGACCCAGTACTTC.

The gene calls are TRBV27 and TRBJ2-3, with D possibly called TRBD1 or TRBD2 (5 bases each). Per germline, CDR1 MNHEY and CDR2 SMNVEV (reference sequence). The CDR3 has 16 amino acids. The V end lost 5 bases, the J end lost 0 bases, and 15 bases lay between the germline ends. The CDR3 is CASSPRLGASTDTQYF. In nucleotides, the CDR3 is TGTGCCAGCAGTCCCCGACTCGGGGCTAGCACAGATACGCAGTATTTT.

The J gene is TRBJ2-7, the V gene TRBV6-1, with no clear D. Looked up from germline, CDR1 is MNHNS and CDR2 is SASEGT. V gave up 8 bases and J gave up 4 bases, with 9 bases separating them. This CDR3 is built from 11 residues. CDR3 region: CASFLGYEQYF. The CDR3 coding sequence is TGTGCCAGCTTCCTGGGATACGAGCAGTACTTC.

In its sample, this clone was seen once. V is TRBV29-1 and J is TRBJ1-1; maybe TRBD1 (6 bases). V was cut by 7 bases and J by 2 bases, with 14 bases left in between. The CDR3 runs to 13 residues. CDR1 SQVTM and CDR2 ANQGSEA come from the germline V gene. The CDR3 reads CSGCRGGNTEAFF. The CDR3 nucleotides are TGCAGCGGGTGCAGGGGTGGCAACACTGAAGCTTTCTTT.

The genes are TRBV28 and TRBJ1-2, with 8 bases fitting TRBD1. The CDR3 covers 13 residues. CDR1 and CDR2 (germline): MDHEN, SYDVKM. J was trimmed by 5 bases and V by 10 bases; bases with no gene match: 9. CDR3: CATGQGDNYGYTF. The CDR3 DNA follows: TGTGCCACCGGACAGGGTGACAATTATGGCTACACCTTC.

The rearrangement joins TRBV28 to TRBJ2-7; maybe TRBD1 (5 bases). Germline V gene data show CDR1 as MDHEN and CDR2 as SYDVKM. V lost 6 bases, J lost 4 bases, and 16 bases lay in between. This CDR3 has 14 residues. In DNA, the CDR3 is TGTGCCAGCAGCCGGGCAGGGCTAAAATACGAGCAGTACTTC. Its protein is CASSRAGLKYEQYF.

The V call is TRBV5-4, the J call TRBJ2-6, with D hard to call. The CDR3 runs to 15 residues. Germline-derived CDR1 and CDR2 are SGHNT and YYREEE (reference sequence). Trimming stripped 4 bases from V and 1 base from J, with 9 bases between. CDR3: CASSPEQSGANVLTF. DNA of the CDR3: TGTGCCAGCAGCCCCGAACAGTCTGGGGCCAACGTCCTGACTTTC.

V and J are TRBV2 and TRBJ2-7; maybe TRBD2 (6 bases). The germline V gene has CDR1 SNHLY and CDR2 FYNNEI. The CDR3 has 11 residues. V dropped 6 bases and J dropped 7 bases, with 10 bases sitting between them. In DNA, the CDR3 is TGTGCCAGCAGGAAGGAGGGTGAGCAGTACTTC. The encoded protein is CASRKEGEQYF.

The chain employs TRBV6-1 and TRBJ2-1; a weak D match, TRBD1 (7 bases). The germline gives CDR1 MNHNS, CDR2 SASEGT. The CDR3 is made up of 14 amino acids. The V end lost 10 bases, the J end lost 0 bases, and 13 bases lay between the germline ends. CDR3 sequence: CATSGGFSYNEQFF. The CDR3 nucleotides are TGTGCCACCTCAGGGGGGTTCTCCTACAATGAGCAGTTCTTC.

The rearrangement joins TRBV14 to TRBJ2-1; TRBD2 might be the D (7 bases). The germline CDR1 and CDR2 sequences are SGHDN and FVKESK. The CDR3 has 15 amino acids. V lost 1 base, J lost 7 bases, and 14 bases lay in between. In nucleotides, the CDR3 is TGTGCCAGCAGCCAAGCGCGAGGGGGGGTGAATGAGCAGTTCTTC. Translating gives CASSQARGGVNEQFF.

V gene TRBV5-1 combines with J gene TRBJ2-2; the match to TRBD1 covers 9 bases. Germline CDR1 is SGHRS and CDR2 is YFSETQ. The CDR3 spans 14 residues. V was pared by 7 bases and J by 8 bases, with 9 bases of the junction left unmatched. This CDR3 reads CASAYQQGAGELFF. Here the CDR3 DNA reads TGCGCCAGCGCTTACCAACAGGGGGCGGGGGAGCTGTTTTTT.

J is TRBJ1-2 and V is TRBV7-9, with D unclear. The CDR3 is 13 amino acids. Germline-derived CDR1 and CDR2 are SEHNR and FQNEAQ (reference sequence). Trimming pared 5 bases from V and 6 bases from J, leaving 13 bases between. CDR3: CASSQGWVDGYTF. CDR3 DNA sequence: TGTGCCAGCAGCCAAGGTTGGGTTGATGGCTACACCTTC.

The chain joins TRBV5-6 to TRBJ2-7; no clear D gene. The CDR3 has 15 amino acids. Germline V gene lookup returns CDR1 SGHDT and CDR2 YYEEEE. V was shortened by 1 base and J by 3 bases, with 14 bases between the two germline ends. CDR3 protein: CASSLMGRPVYEQYF. The CDR3, as DNA: TGTGCCAGCAGCTTGATGGGCAGGCCTGTCTACGAGCAGTACTTC.

The rearrangement uses TRBV11-2 and TRBJ1-1; 8 bases are a match to TRBD1. CDR1 and CDR2 from the germline V gene are SGHAT and FQNNGV. This CDR3 is 13 amino acids long. The V gene end was trimmed by 5 bases and the J gene end by 6 bases; junction bases not matched to a gene: 5. The CDR3 DNA follows: TGTGCCAGCAGCACGACAGGGGTTTCTGAAGCTTTCTTT. This sequence encodes CASSTTGVSEAFF.

The J gene is TRBJ1-4, the V gene TRBV19, with TRBD1 matching over 7 bases. Losses at the gene ends were 9 bases for V and 6 bases for J; bases not matched to a gene: 10. Per the germline V gene, CDR1 is LNHDA and CDR2 is SQIVND (reference sequence). This CDR3 is built from 14 residues. CDR3 residues: CASRRTGSDEKLFF. The CDR3 DNA sequence: TGTGCCAGCAGAAGGACAGGATCGGATGAAAAACTGTTTTTT.

The chain is built from TRBV19 and TRBJ2-7, with D tentatively TRBD2 (6 bases). The CDR3 is 14 amino acids. V was pared by 5 bases and J by 6 bases, with 17 bases between. Per the germline V gene, CDR1 is LNHDA and CDR2 is SQIVND (reference sequence). The CDR3 loop reads CASSPGTLNSEQYF. The CDR3 DNA sequence: TGTGCCAGTAGTCCCGGGACTCTTAACTCCGAGCAGTACTTC.

The CDR3 here is CASSLEGQGHYEQYF. CDR3 nucleotides: TGTGCCAGCAGCTTAGAGGGACAGGGACACTACGAGCAGTACTTC. J is TRBJ2-7 and V is TRBV7-2, with 9 nucleotides matching TRBD1. With 1 base clipped from V and 3 bases from J, the junction kept 4 bases outside the gene matches. CDR1 and CDR2 (germline): SGHTA, FQGNSA. The CDR3 spans 15 residues.

This chain joins TRBV19 and TRBJ2-7, with TRBD1 identical over 7 bases. Germline-derived CDR1 and CDR2 are LNHDA and SQIVND (reference sequence). V trimming: 6 bases; J trimming: 7 bases; junction bases outside the gene matches: 12. The CDR3 runs to 14 residues. The CDR3 DNA reads TGTGCCAGTAGCCAACAGGGGTGGGTTCGGGAGCAGTACTTC. Translation: CASSQQGWVREQYF. The whole variable domain, filled in from reference TRBV19 and TRBJ2-7, reads DGGITQSPKYLFRKEGQNVTLSCEQNLNHDAMYWYRQDPGQGLRLIYYSQIVNDFQKGDIAEGYSVSREKKESFPLTVTSAQKNPTAFYLCASSQQGWVREQYFGPGTRLTVT.

The rearrangement uses TRBV7-6 and TRBJ1-6; possible D gene TRBD1, 5 bases. The CDR3 runs 16 residues. From germline, CDR1 is SGHVS and CDR2 FNYEAQ. V dropped 0 bases and J dropped 7 bases, with 13 bases sitting between them. The CDR3 region is CASSLAPRQLNSPLHF. CDR3 DNA sequence: TGTGCCAGCAGCTTAGCGCCGAGACAGTTGAATTCACCCCTCCACTTT.

CDR3 sequence: CASQAYNEQFF. The CDR3 DNA is TGTGCCTCCCAAGCCTACAATGAGCAGTTCTTC. The genes are TRBV19 and TRBJ2-1; D gene unclear. The CDR3 runs to 11 residues. With 11 bases removed from V and 2 bases from J, the gap between germline ends came to 7 bases. Germline V CDR1 and CDR2: LNHDA, SQIVND (reference sequence).

The chain employs TRBV5-1 and TRBJ1-1, with D perhaps TRBD1 (6 bases). Germline lookup yields CDR1 SGHRS and CDR2 YFSETQ. This CDR3 has 16 amino acids. V was trimmed by 7 bases and J by 0 bases, leaving 19 bases between them. The CDR3 is CASARTDNFLNTEAFF. CDR3 DNA sequence: TGCGCCAGCGCTAGGACAGACAACTTTTTGAACACTGAAGCTTTCTTT.

J is TRBJ2-1 and V is TRBV11-3, with D perhaps matching TRBD1 or TRBD2 (6 bases each). V gave up 2 bases and J gave up 4 bases, with 9 bases separating them. Germline CDR1 reads SGHNT; CDR2 reads YENEEA. The CDR3 sequence is 14 residues long. The CDR3 sequence: CASSLQGTYNEQFF. CDR3 DNA: TGTGCCAGCAGCTTACAGGGGACTTACAATGAGCAGTTCTTC.